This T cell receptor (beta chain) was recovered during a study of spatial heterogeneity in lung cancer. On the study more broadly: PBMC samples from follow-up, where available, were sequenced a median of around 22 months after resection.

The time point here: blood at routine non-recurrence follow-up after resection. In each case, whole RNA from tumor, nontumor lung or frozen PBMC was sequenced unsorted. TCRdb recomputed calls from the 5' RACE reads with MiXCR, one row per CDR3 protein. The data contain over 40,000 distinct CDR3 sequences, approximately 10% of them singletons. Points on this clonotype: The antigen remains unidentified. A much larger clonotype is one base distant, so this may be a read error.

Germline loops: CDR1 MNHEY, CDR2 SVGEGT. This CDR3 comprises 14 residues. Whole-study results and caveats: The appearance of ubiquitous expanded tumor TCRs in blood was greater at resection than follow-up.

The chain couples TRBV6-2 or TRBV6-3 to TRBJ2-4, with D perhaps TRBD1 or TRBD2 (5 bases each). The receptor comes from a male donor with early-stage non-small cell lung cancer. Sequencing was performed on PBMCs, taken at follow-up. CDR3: CASGYGGLENIQYF. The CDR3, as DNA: TGTGCCAGCGGTTATGGGGGATTAGAAAACATTCAGTACTTC.